A single sample gave rise to the 16 T cell receptor beta chains below, sequenced in a study of blood T cell repertoires in COVID-19. Assay: immunoSEQ multiplex PCR; the TCRdb copy retains only in-frame clones and omits some. This table holds approximately 250,000 clones, over 80% found once. Material for sequencing was peripheral blood. The receptors were sampled from a human donor in a cohort sampled during active COVID-19.

Turning to this clone: At the DNA level, this CDR3 is encoded by other sequences in the same sample as well. This rearrangement joins TRBV5-1 to TRBJ1-5; D remains unclear. Germline V gene data show CDR1 as SGHRS and CDR2 as YFSETQ. V shed 0 bases and J shed 2 bases, with 6 bases lying between them. This CDR3 comprises 14 residues. CDR3: CASSLGGGNQPQHF. The DNA for the CDR3 is TGCGCCAGCAGCTTGGGCGGGGGCAATCAGCCCCAGCATTTT.

The J gene is TRBJ1-5, the V gene TRBV5-6, with D hard to call. The germline CDR1 and CDR2 sequences are SGHDT and YYEEEE. V lost 1 base to trimming and J lost 4 bases, with 12 bases between them. The CDR3 spans 15 residues. CDR3 amino acids: CASSLLGRTNQPQHF. The CDR3 nucleotides read TGTGCCAGCAGCTTGTTAGGTAGGACTAATCAGCCCCAGCATTTT.

The chain has TRBV3-1 (or the pseudogene TRBV3-2) and TRBJ2-5; no reliable D call. Per the germline V gene, CDR1 is LGHDT and CDR2 is YNNKEL (reference sequence). Trimming removed 5 bases at V and 4 bases at J, with 11 bases between. The CDR3 covers 13 residues. The CDR3 DNA sequence: TGTGCCAGCAGCACGGAGTCAGCAGAGACCCAGTACTTC. Translating it yields CASSTESAETQYF.

This clone has more than one count but fewer than ten. The genes are TRBV30 and TRBJ1-5; TRBD1 might be the D (6 bases). With 2 bases removed from V and 0 bases from J, the gap between germline ends came to 11 bases. The length of the CDR3 is 15 residues. CDR1 and CDR2 (germline): GTSNPN, SVGIG (reference sequence). The CDR3 region has the DNA TGTGCCTGGAGTATCAGGGGAAATAGCAATCAGCCCCAGCATTTT. It translates to CAWSIRGNSNQPQHF. The full variable domain, in which reference TRBV30 and TRBJ1-5 provide the parts outside the CDR3, is SQTIHQWPATLVQPVGSPLSLECTVEGTSNPNLYWYRQAAGRGLQLLFYSVGIGQISSEVPQNLSASRPQDRQFILSSKKLLLSDSGFYLCAWSIRGNSNQPQHFGDGTRLSIL.

The V and J genes are TRBV28 and TRBJ2-7; 11 bases line up with TRBD2. Germline CDR1 and CDR2: MDHEN and SYDVKM. J was trimmed by 1 base and V by 6 bases; bases with no gene match: 8. The CDR3 covers 16 residues. The CDR3 region is CASRVPSGGFSYEQYF. In DNA, the CDR3 is TGTGCCAGCAGGGTCCCTAGCGGGGGGTTTTCCTACGAGCAGTACTTC.

This chain connects TRBV7-9 to TRBJ1-3; 7 bases match TRBD1. Trimming cost V 5 bases and J 0 bases; bases outside gene matches: 4. The CDR3 is 15 amino acids. Germline-derived CDR1 and CDR2 are SEHNR and FQNEAQ (reference sequence). Here the CDR3 reads CASSNRDSSGNTIYF. DNA of the CDR3: TGTGCCAGCAGCAACAGGGACAGCTCTGGAAACACCATATATTTT.

The chain joins TRBV14 to TRBJ2-1; D is perhaps TRBD2 (6 bases). V was pared by 1 base and J by 7 bases, with 20 bases between. The germline gives CDR1 SGHDN, CDR2 FVKESK. CDR3 length: 17 residues. Here the CDR3 reads CASSQVFSSGVGNEQFF. CDR3 bases: TGTGCCAGCAGCCAAGTCTTCTCCTCGGGAGTCGGTAATGAGCAGTTCTTC.

J is TRBJ2-5 and V is TRBV7-9; D remains ambiguous. CDR1 is SEHNR and CDR2 is FQNEAQ in the germline V gene (reference sequence). V lost 0 bases and J 3 bases, leaving 5 bases between the germline ends. The CDR3 sequence is 13 residues long. CDR3 loop: CASSLASEETQYF. The CDR3 DNA reads TGTGCCAGCAGCTTAGCGTCAGAAGAGACCCAGTACTTC. Supplemented by reference TRBV7-9 and TRBJ2-5, the full variable domain reads DTGVSQNPRHKITKRGQNVTFRCDPISEHNRLYWYRQTLGQGPEFLTYFQNEAQLEKSRLLSDRFSAERPKGSFSTLEIQRTEQGDSAMYLCASSLASEETQYFGPGTRLLVL.

The chain carries TRBV4-1 and TRBJ1-4; maybe TRBD1 (5 bases). The CDR3 length is 14 residues. The germline V gene encodes CDR1 MGHRA and CDR2 YSYEKL. V was shortened by 4 bases and J by 7 bases, with 13 bases between the two germline ends. The CDR3 sequence: CASSRGGDSEKLFF. DNA of the CDR3: TGCGCCAGCAGCCGAGGAGGGGATTCTGAAAAACTGTTTTTT.

This sequence joins TRBV28 and TRBJ1-1, with D unclear. V dropped 5 bases and J dropped 1 base, with 11 bases sitting between them. Per germline, CDR1 MDHEN and CDR2 SYDVKM. The length of the CDR3 is 14 residues. CDR3 loop: CASSPYAQNTEAFF. The DNA of the CDR3 is TGTGCCAGCAGTCCCTACGCCCAGAACACTGAAGCTTTCTTT.

The J gene is TRBJ1-5, the V gene TRBV19, with D uncertain. CDR1 is LNHDA and CDR2 is SQIVND in the germline V gene (reference sequence). Trimming removed 4 bases at V and 5 bases at J, with 9 bases between. The CDR3 extends over 13 amino acids. The CDR3 bases are TGTGCCAGTAGTACTTTAGCTGATCAGCCCCAGCATTTT. It yields the protein CASSTLADQPQHF.

A word on this clone: The same CDR3 can be traced to other DNA sequences in this sample. The chain combines TRBV18 with TRBJ2-7; 7 bases are shared with TRBD1. With 3 bases clipped from V and 7 bases from J, the junction kept 6 bases outside the gene matches. From germline, CDR1 is KGHSH and CDR2 LQKENI. This CDR3 is 13 amino acids long. The CDR3 is CASSPDRAREQYF. The CDR3 DNA follows: TGTGCCAGCTCACCTGACAGGGCCAGGGAGCAGTACTTC.

The chain employs TRBV5-1 and TRBJ2-2; D perhaps matches TRBD1 (6 bases). The CDR3 has 15 residues. V was cut by 6 bases and J by 0 bases, with 12 bases left in between. CDR1 is SGHRS and CDR2 is YFSETQ in the germline V gene. CDR3 DNA: TGCGCCAGCAATGGGGGACACGCGAACACCGGGGAGCTGTTTTTT. Translation gives CASNGGHANTGELFF. The full variable domain, completed using reference TRBV5-1 and TRBJ2-2, is KAGVTQTPRYLIKTRGQQVTLSCSPISGHRSVSWYQQTPGQGLQFLFEYFSETQRNKGNFPGRFSGRQFSNSRSEMNVSTLELGDSALYLCASNGGHANTGELFFGEGSRLTVL.

The CDR3 nucleotides read TGTGCCAGCATCTCTTCGGGGGGTACCACTGAAGCTTTCTTT. Translating gives CASISSGGTTEAFF. The chain combines TRBV5-4 with TRBJ1-1; TRBD1 is a possible D gene (5 bases). This CDR3 has 14 residues. The V and J ends lost 6 bases and 4 bases respectively, with 16 bases between them. CDR1 SGHNT and CDR2 YYREEE come from the germline V gene (reference sequence).

The rearrangement uses TRBV11-2 and TRBJ1-5; TRBD1 is a possible D gene (5 bases). The CDR3 totals 14 residues. The germline V gene has CDR1 SGHAT and CDR2 FQNNGV. Trimming shortened V by 1 base and J by 2 bases, and 6 bases separated the two germline ends. The CDR3 is CASSLAGGNQPQHF. The CDR3 bases are TGTGCCAGCAGCTTAGCGGGGGGCAATCAGCCCCAGCATTTT.

A few counts support this clone. The gene calls are TRBV27 and TRBJ2-2, with D tentatively TRBD1 (6 bases). The germline gives CDR1 MNHEY, CDR2 SMNVEV (reference sequence). The CDR3 length is 14 residues. V gave up 2 bases and J gave up 7 bases, with 11 bases separating them. CDR3 bases: TGTGCCAGCAGTTTACACAGGGTTAACGGGGAGCTGTTTTTT. Translating it yields CASSLHRVNGELFF.